This entry lists 22 T cell receptor beta chains sequenced from one sample in a study of blood T cell repertoires in COVID-19. The protocol was immunoSEQ multiplex PCR, while the TCRdb copy is restricted to in-frame clones and leaves out a portion. This table has 150,000 or so clones, approximately 86% appearing once. Sequenced: peripheral blood. These receptors all stem from a man between 60 and 75 years old with acute or convalescent COVID-19.

This chain links TRBV19 with TRBJ1-5; weak D call: TRBD1 (5 bases). Germline V gene lookup returns CDR1 LNHDA and CDR2 SQIVND (reference sequence). CDR3 size: 17 residues. Trimming took off 2 bases at V and 1 base at J, with 15 bases between the two ends. Here the CDR3 reads CASSISGGGTSNQPQHF. CDR3 DNA: TGTGCCAGTAGTATAAGTGGGGGGGGAACCAGCAATCAGCCCCAGCATTTT.

V gene TRBV7-3 combines with J gene TRBJ2-2; 9 bases fit TRBD1. With 7 bases clipped from V and 6 bases from J, the junction kept 6 bases outside the gene matches. Germline V lookup: CDR1 SGHTA, CDR2 FQGTGA. CDR3 length equals 14 residues. CDR3 DNA sequence: TGTGCCAGCAAACAGGGGGCGATCTCCGGGGAGCTGTTTTTT. Encoded protein: CASKQGAISGELFF.

J is TRBJ2-2 and V is TRBV7-9; D ambiguous. Trimming cost V 1 base and J 6 bases, with 12 bases left between them. Germline CDR1 and CDR2: SEHNR and FQNEAQ (reference sequence). The CDR3 sequence is 15 residues long. For the CDR3, the DNA is TGTGCCAGCAGCTTAGGAGGATGGAGACCCGGGGAGCTGTTTTTT. Protein: CASSLGGWRPGELFF.

The chain couples TRBV9 to TRBJ2-2; 12 positions agree with TRBD2. The germline V gene encodes CDR1 SGDLS and CDR2 YYNGEE. Unmatched junction bases numbered 4, after V lost 3 bases and J lost 4 bases. The CDR3 is 16 amino acids. CDR3 region: CASSGGLAGVTGELFF. CDR3 DNA sequence: TGTGCCAGCAGCGGGGGACTAGCGGGTGTCACCGGGGAGCTGTTTTTT.

This clone was detected once. This chain connects TRBV9 to TRBJ2-7; D is ambiguous. Trimming stripped 0 bases from V and 0 bases from J, with 13 bases between. This CDR3 spans 16 amino acids. Germline CDR1 is SGDLS and CDR2 is YYNGEE. CDR3 amino acids: CASSVGVAHSSYEQYF. CDR3 nucleotide sequence: TGTGCCAGCAGCGTAGGGGTGGCCCACAGCTCCTACGAGCAGTACTTC.

The chain recombines TRBV5-1 with TRBJ2-1; 8 bases line up with TRBD1. CDR1 is SGHRS, CDR2 YFSETQ, per germline. This CDR3 is 14 amino acids long. The V segment lost 5 bases and the J segment 7 bases; nucleotides outside the gene matches: 8. DNA for the CDR3: TGCGCCAGCAGGATCAGGACAGGGACGAATGAGCAGTTCTTC. It specifies CASRIRTGTNEQFF.

The gene calls are TRBV15 and TRBJ1-2, with D perhaps matching TRBD1 (5 bases). The V gene's germline CDR1 is LNHNV and CDR2 YYDKDF (reference sequence). The ends were cut back, 5 bases at V and 2 bases at J, with 12 bases in the middle. CDR3 length equals 14 residues. CDR3 loop: CATSRRQSNYGYTF. The CDR3 DNA is TGTGCCACCAGCCGGCGACAGTCCAACTATGGCTACACCTTC.

The chain recombines TRBV6-1 with TRBJ2-1, with TRBD2 matching over 8 bases. This CDR3 has 16 residues. Per germline, CDR1 MNHNS and CDR2 SASEGT. Trimming at V came to 6 bases and at J to 2 bases, leaving 9 bases not matched to a gene. Written as DNA, the CDR3 is TGTGCCAGCAGCGAAAACCCGGGACTAGCCTACAATGAGCAGTTCTTC. This sequence encodes CASSENPGLAYNEQFF.

J is TRBJ1-1 and V is TRBV18; D is ambiguous. The CDR3 is 14 amino acids. Germline CDR1 reads KGHSH; CDR2 reads LQKENI. Trimming stripped 2 bases from V and 1 base from J, with 8 bases between. As DNA, the CDR3 is TGTGCCAGCTCACCATTAGATGCGAACACTGAAGCTTTCTTT. Its translation is CASSPLDANTEAFF.

The rearrangement links TRBV6-5 to TRBJ2-7; the match to TRBD1 covers 8 bases. Germline V gene sequence: CDR1 MNHEY, CDR2 SVGAGI. The trim removed 6 bases at V and 6 bases at J, leaving 7 bases unmatched. The CDR3 has 13 residues. CDR3 sequence reads: CASSADRAREQYF. CDR3 DNA: TGTGCCAGCAGCGCGGACAGGGCGCGCGAGCAGTACTTC.

This clone was seen once. The chain couples TRBV7-6 to TRBJ1-6, with 9 bases lining up with TRBD1. The ends lost 5 bases at V and 9 bases at J; junction bases unmatched: 5. Germline V lookup: CDR1 SGHVS, CDR2 FNYEAQ. CDR3 length: 14 amino acids. CDR3 nucleotides: TGTGCCAGCAGCCTCGGGACAGGGACTTCACCCCTCCACTTT. It yields the protein CASSLGTGTSPLHF.

V and J are TRBV21-1 and TRBJ1-1; TRBD1 is the table's D call and was not checked against the DNA. TRBV21-1 is termed a pseudogene. CDR3 length: 17 residues. CDR3 bases: TGTGCCAGCAGCAAAGCGCAGGACAGGGGGGAGGACACTGAAGCTTTCTTT. Translation: CASSKAQDRGEDTEAFF.

The V gene is TRBV6-5, the J gene TRBJ2-1; 8 positions agree with TRBD2. CDR3 length equals 12 residues. J gave up 13 bases and V 6 bases, and 8 bases lay outside the gene matches. Germline V gene lookup returns CDR1 MNHEY and CDR2 SVGAGI. In DNA, the CDR3 is TGTGCCAGCAGATCCCCGGGGGGGGGACAGTTCTTC. Translating it yields CASRSPGGGQFF.

This sequence joins TRBV18 and TRBJ1-1, with D perhaps TRBD1 (5 bases). With 2 bases removed from V and 1 base from J, the gap between germline ends came to 5 bases. This CDR3 spans 13 amino acids. Germline V gene data show CDR1 as KGHSH and CDR2 as LQKENI. CDR3 in DNA: TGTGCCAGCTCACCAGGACAGAACACTGAAGCTTTCTTT. Translating gives CASSPGQNTEAFF.

The rearrangement links TRBV20-1 to TRBJ1-1; D gene uncertain. Germline CDR1 DFQATT, CDR2 SNEGSKA (reference sequence). Trimming pared 0 bases from V and 6 bases from J, leaving 5 bases between. The CDR3 extends over 11 amino acids. The CDR3 coding sequence is TGCAGTGCTAGAGATCAGGCTGAAGCTTTCTTT. It yields the protein CSARDQAEAFF.

This clone was observed once. V is TRBV30 and J is TRBJ2-5, with D tentatively TRBD2 (6 bases). Deletions cut 1 base from V and 5 bases from J, with 14 bases between. CDR3 length equals 14 residues. CDR1 GTSNPN and CDR2 SVGIG come from the germline V gene (reference sequence). CDR3 sequence (DNA): TGTGCCTGGAGTGCCGGGACCCGGGGGGAGACCCAGTACTTC. It yields the protein CAWSAGTRGETQYF.

The V and J genes are TRBV5-1 and TRBJ1-5; the D is unclear. The ends were cut back, 3 bases at V and 0 bases at J, with 4 bases in the middle. The germline gives CDR1 SGHRS, CDR2 YFSETQ. CDR3 length equals 13 residues. CDR3 amino acids: CASSYYSNQPQHF. The CDR3, as DNA: TGCGCCAGCAGCTATTATAGCAATCAGCCCCAGCATTTT.

The CDR3 DNA is TGCGCCAGCAGCTTCGGCAGGGGGGCCATGAACACTGAAGCTTTCTTT. This gives the protein CASSFGRGAMNTEAFF. The chain is built from TRBV5-1 and TRBJ1-1, with TRBD1 matching 7 bases. This CDR3 comprises 16 residues. In germline, CDR1 is SGHRS, CDR2 YFSETQ. V shed 2 bases and J 0 bases; nucleotides not matched to a gene: 7.

The chain recombines TRBV2 with TRBJ2-7, with D unresolved. Deletions cut 6 bases from V and 6 bases from J, with 12 bases between. Germline V gives CDR1 SNHLY, CDR2 FYNNEI. The CDR3 consists of 12 residues. The CDR3 sequence: CASRLWASEQYF. The CDR3 nucleotides are TGTGCCAGCAGGTTGTGGGCATCCGAGCAGTACTTC.

The rearrangement joins TRBV2 to TRBJ2-3; 9 positions match TRBD1. V shed 5 bases, J shed 2 bases, and the junction held 5 bases outside the gene matches. The CDR3 is 15 amino acids. The germline V gene encodes CDR1 SNHLY and CDR2 FYNNEI. The CDR3 DNA sequence: TGTGCCAGCAGTCTTACAGGGGGCCCCACAGATACGCAGTATTTT. It codes for CASSLTGGPTDTQYF.

The chain employs TRBV28 and TRBJ1-2; tentatively, D is TRBD1 (6 bases). Germline V lookup: CDR1 MDHEN, CDR2 SYDVKM. V was shortened by 7 bases and J by 2 bases, with 17 bases between the two germline ends. The CDR3 spans 15 residues. In nucleotides, the CDR3 is TGTGCCAGCATCTGGGGCAGGGGAAACAACTATGGCTACACCTTC. Its translation: CASIWGRGNNYGYTF.

This chain joins TRBV28 and TRBJ2-3; 10 nucleotides line up with TRBD2. J gave up 4 bases and V 2 bases, and 3 bases lay outside the gene matches. CDR1 is MDHEN and CDR2 is SYDVKM in the germline V gene. The CDR3 runs 15 residues. The CDR3 spells CASSLGGLAADTQYF. The CDR3 bases are TGTGCCAGCAGTTTAGGTGGACTAGCGGCAGATACGCAGTATTTT. The variable domain in full, with the rest retrieved from reference TRBV28 and TRBJ2-3, is DVKVTQSSRYLVKRTGEKVFLECVQDMDHENMFWYRQDPGLGLRLIYFSYDVKMKEKGDIPEGYSVSREKKERFSLILESASTNQTSMYLCASSLGGLAADTQYFGPGTRLTVL.